The rows below give T cell receptor beta chains drawn from one sample of a study of blood T cell repertoires in COVID-19. Sequenced by immunoSEQ multiplex PCR; TCRdb stores in-frame clones only, minus some. The data hold nearly 250,000 clones, with approximately 85% observed a single time. Sequencing was carried out using PBMCs or T cells enriched from blood (not recorded which). The receptor set was obtained from a woman aged 45-65 years who had recovered from COVID-19. Both conserved end residues are part of each CDR3. The D gene is left open where the match is weak. Expanded clones are given a class, and other clones once, few, many or no size at all.

D gene: TRBD1; clone size: once; J gene: TRBJ1-5; V gene: TRBV7-2; CDR3 length: 14; CDR3 DNA: TGTGCCAGCAGCTCGACAGGGATGAATCAGCCCCAGCATTTT; CDR3 protein: CASSSTGMNQPQHF
D gene: TRBD2; clone size: -; J gene: TRBJ2-2; V gene: TRBV2; CDR3 length: 15; CDR3 DNA: TGTGCCAGCGAAACTAGCGGGAGTTACGCCGGGGAGCTGTTTTTT; CDR3 protein: CASETSGSYAGELFF
D gene: TRBD1; clone size: -; J gene: TRBJ2-5; V gene: TRBV19; CDR3 length: 17; CDR3 DNA: TGTGCCAGTAGTCCTTCCCTCCGACAGGGGGCCTGGGAGACCCAGTACTTC; CDR3 protein: CASSPSLRQGAWETQYF
D gene: TRBD1; clone size: -; J gene: TRBJ1-2; V gene: TRBV19; CDR3 length: 19; CDR3 DNA: TGTGCCAGTAGGAATCCCGGGGCAGGGGGCCCGCTTCAGGGCTATGGCTACACCTTC; CDR3 protein: CASRNPGAGGPLQGYGYTF
D gene: -; clone size: -; J gene: TRBJ1-2; V gene: TRBV25-1; CDR3 length: 11; CDR3 DNA: TGTGCCAGCGCCGGTGGCTATGGCTACACCTTC; CDR3 protein: CASAGGYGYTF
D gene: -; clone size: -; J gene: TRBJ2-7; V gene: TRBV9; CDR3 length: 14; CDR3 DNA: TGTGCCAGCAGCGCCGAGGGACACTCGTACGAGCAGTACTTC; CDR3 protein: CASSAEGHSYEQYF
D gene: -; clone size: -; J gene: TRBJ1-4; V gene: TRBV15; CDR3 length: 13; CDR3 DNA: TGTGCCACCAGCCGCGGGGTCGGTGAAAAACTGTTTTTT; CDR3 protein: CATSRGVGEKLFF
D gene: TRBD2; clone size: -; J gene: TRBJ2-2; V gene: TRBV7-9; CDR3 length: 18; CDR3 DNA: TGTGCCAGCAGCTCGGGGCCAGCGGGAGGGGCGAACACCGGGGAGCTGTTTTTT; CDR3 protein: CASSSGPAGGANTGELFF
D gene: -; clone size: once; J gene: TRBJ1-5; V gene: TRBV15; CDR3 length: 16; CDR3 DNA: TGTGCCACCAGCAGAGATGTAACAAGTGTTAATCAGCCCCAGCATTTT; CDR3 protein: CATSRDVTSVNQPQHF
D gene: -; clone size: -; J gene: TRBJ1-6; V gene: TRBV28; CDR3 length: 17; CDR3 DNA: TGTGCCAGCAGTGTCGGGAGGGCGGGGCGGATCTATTCACCCCTCCACTTT; CDR3 protein: CASSVGRAGRIYSPLHF
D gene: -; clone size: -; J gene: TRBJ2-7; V gene: TRBV28; CDR3 length: 17; CDR3 DNA: TGTGCCAGCAGTCCCCACGGTGGGGGCATGGATATCTACGAGCAGTACTTC; CDR3 protein: CASSPHGGGMDIYEQYF
D gene: TRBD1; clone size: -; J gene: TRBJ1-1; V gene: TRBV29-1; CDR3 length: 13; CDR3 DNA: TGCAGCGTCTGGACAGGGGGGGACACTGAAGCTTTCTTT; CDR3 protein: CSVWTGGDTEAFF
D gene: -; clone size: -; J gene: TRBJ1-1; V gene: TRBV9; CDR3 length: 15; CDR3 DNA: TGTGCCAGCAGGTCTACGGACAACATGAACACTGAAGCTTTCTTT; CDR3 protein: CASRSTDNMNTEAFF
D gene: -; clone size: -; J gene: TRBJ1-2; V gene: TRBV28; CDR3 length: 14; CDR3 DNA: TGTGCCAGCAGTTTCTCGACAGCGCGGCATGGCTACACCTTC; CDR3 protein: CASSFSTARHGYTF
D gene: -; clone size: -; J gene: TRBJ2-1; V gene: TRBV1; CDR3 length: 19; CDR3 DNA: TGCACCAGCAGCCAGGAAAGGGGCGGTGGGGGACACTGCTACAATGAGCAGTTCTTC; CDR3 protein: CTSSQERGGGGHCYNEQFF
D gene: TRBD2; clone size: -; J gene: TRBJ2-7; V gene: TRBV10-3; CDR3 length: 14; CDR3 DNA: TGTGCCTCGACTAGCGGGCTGGGGGCCTACGAGCAGTACTTC; CDR3 protein: CASTSGLGAYEQYF
D gene: -; clone size: -; J gene: TRBJ2-3; V gene: TRBV7-3; CDR3 length: 13; CDR3 DNA: TGTGCCAGCAGCCGCGACAGTGCAGATACGCAGTATTTT; CDR3 protein: CASSRDSADTQYF
D gene: -; clone size: few; J gene: TRBJ1-2; V gene: TRBV7-2; CDR3 length: 16; CDR3 DNA: TGTGCCAGCAGCTCGTCTCCGACAGCTACTTACTATGGCTACACCTTC; CDR3 protein: CASSSSPTATYYGYTF
D gene: -; clone size: -; J gene: TRBJ1-2; V gene: TRBV7-9; CDR3 length: 15; CDR3 DNA: TGTGCCAGCAGCTTAGCGTTGGCAGGGAACTATGGCTACACCTTC; CDR3 protein: CASSLALAGNYGYTF
D gene: -; clone size: -; J gene: TRBJ1-5; V gene: TRBV28; CDR3 length: 16; CDR3 DNA: TGTGCCAGCAGTTCCTTAGGACGGGGAGACAATCAGCCCCAGCATTTT; CDR3 protein: CASSSLGRGDNQPQHF
D gene: TRBD2; clone size: -; J gene: TRBJ2-1; V gene: TRBV4-1; CDR3 length: 15; CDR3 DNA: TGCGCCAGCAGCCAATCTAGCGGGGGGTTGAATGAGCAGTTCTTC; CDR3 protein: CASSQSSGGLNEQFF
D gene: -; clone size: -; J gene: TRBJ2-3; V gene: TRBV15; CDR3 length: 15; CDR3 DNA: TGTGCCACCAGCAGAGATAACGGGAGAAGAGATACGCAGTATTTT; CDR3 protein: CATSRDNGRRDTQYF
D gene: -; clone size: -; J gene: TRBJ2-3; V gene: TRBV10-2; CDR3 length: 12; CDR3 DNA: TGCGCCAGCAGTGACCCAGGGAATACGCAGTATTTT; CDR3 protein: CASSDPGNTQYF
D gene: TRBD1; clone size: -; J gene: TRBJ1-2; V gene: TRBV28; CDR3 length: 16; CDR3 DNA: TGTGCCAGCACCCTGGGGGGACAGGGTTGGAACTATGGCTACACCTTC; CDR3 protein: CASTLGGQGWNYGYTF
D gene: -; clone size: -; J gene: TRBJ2-7; V gene: TRBV3-1/TRBV3-2; CDR3 length: 14; CDR3 DNA: TGTGCCAGCAGCCTGACACTTAACAGCTACGAGCAGTACTTC; CDR3 protein: CASSLTLNSYEQYF
D gene: TRBD1; clone size: few; J gene: TRBJ1-5; V gene: TRBV28; CDR3 length: 15; CDR3 DNA: TGTGCCAGCAGCCCGACAGGGTTCAGGGATCAGCCCCAGCATTTT; CDR3 protein: CASSPTGFRDQPQHF
D gene: -; clone size: -; J gene: TRBJ1-2; V gene: TRBV19; CDR3 length: 14; CDR3 DNA: TGTGCCAGTAGTCGCCCGGCGCAGGGAAGTGGCTACACCTTC; CDR3 protein: CASSRPAQGSGYTF
D gene: -; clone size: -; J gene: TRBJ2-1; V gene: TRBV2; CDR3 length: 15; CDR3 DNA: TGTGCCAGCACCCCCGACCGGGGGTCCTACAATGAGCAGTTCTTC; CDR3 protein: CASTPDRGSYNEQFF
D gene: TRBD1; clone size: few; J gene: TRBJ1-1; V gene: TRBV18; CDR3 length: 13; CDR3 DNA: TGTGCCAGCTCAGCCGACAGGGACGCTGAAGCTTTCTTT; CDR3 protein: CASSADRDAEAFF